A selection of T cell receptor beta chains follows, all from one sample in a study of glioma-infiltrating T cells after dendritic cell vaccination. Data came from immunoSEQ multiplex PCR; TCRdb stores just in-frame clones and leaves some out. The sample has 55,000 to 75,000 clones, about four fifths seen once. The sample in question was blood, obtained after dendritic cell vaccination. The receptor set was obtained from a human donor with glioblastoma. Both conserved end residues are part of each CDR3. The D gene is left open where the match is weak. The listing skips clone size in some rows; elsewhere it reads once, few, many or a size class.

j_call | clone_size | cdr3_length | d_call | v_call | cdr3_aa | cdr3_nt
TRBJ1-6 | . | 13 | . | TRBV29-1 | CSVRQGLNSPLHF | TGCAGCGTGAGGCAGGGACTTAATTCACCCCTCCACTTT
TRBJ2-2 | . | 12 | . | TRBV19 | CASQGNTGELFF | TGTGCCAGTCAGGGGAACACCGGGGAGCTGTTTTTT
TRBJ2-7 | . | 18 | TRBD1 | TRBV4-1 | CASSHHPGQGRDYYEQYF | TGCGCCAGCAGCCACCATCCGGGACAGGGGCGCGACTACTACGAGCAGTACTTC
TRBJ1-2 | . | 15 | TRBD1 | TRBV5-6 | CASSVGQGKNYGYTF | TGTGCCAGCAGCGTAGGACAGGGGAAGAACTATGGCTACACCTTC
TRBJ2-3 | . | 15 | TRBD1 | TRBV10-3 | CAISENRGATDTQYF | TGTGCCATCAGTGAAAACAGGGGGGCGACAGATACGCAGTATTTT
TRBJ1-5 | . | 16 | . | TRBV21-1 | CASSKWGGANHQPQHF | TGTGCCAGCAGCAAATGGGGAGGGGCGAACCATCAGCCCCAGCATTTT
TRBJ2-7 | few | 15 | . | TRBV6-1 | CASSEALVAGYEQYF | TGTGCCAGCAGTGAAGCGCTAGTAGCCGGCTACGAGCAGTACTTC
TRBJ2-7 | . | 12 | . | TRBV7-2 | CASSLPFREKYF | TGTGCCAGCAGCTTACCCTTTAGGGAGAAGTACTTC
TRBJ1-5 | few | 15 | TRBD1 | TRBV19 | CASSIGDRHNQPQHF | TGTGCCAGTAGTATAGGGGACAGGCACAATCAGCCCCAGCATTTT
TRBJ1-1 | . | 14 | . | TRBV21-1 | CASKGQGTNTEAFF | TGTGCCAGCAAGGGACAGGGAACGAACACTGAAGCTTTCTTT
TRBJ2-2 | . | 16 | TRBD1 | TRBV7-9 | CASSYPGQGLTGELFF | TGTGCCAGCAGCTACCCGGGACAGGGTCTCACCGGGGAGCTGTTTTTT
TRBJ1-1 | . | 15 | TRBD1 | TRBV6-5 | CASSYLTGYSTEAFF | TGTGCCAGCAGTTACTTGACAGGGTATTCGACTGAAGCTTTCTTT
TRBJ1-4 | . | 16 | . | TRBV5-4 | CASKAGGDGANEKLFF | TGTGCCAGCAAGGCGGGCGGCGATGGAGCTAATGAAAAACTGTTTTTT
TRBJ1-2 | . | 15 | TRBD1 | TRBV2 | CASSVDRGTFGGYTF | TGTGCCAGCAGTGTGGACAGGGGGACGTTTGGTGGCTACACCTTC
TRBJ1-6 | . | 16 | . | TRBV14 | CASSRLDSSYNSPLHF | TGTGCCAGCAGCCGACTCGACAGCTCCTATAATTCCCCCCTCCACTTT
TRBJ2-7 | once | 17 | TRBD1 | TRBV13 | CASSFALGTGPSYEQYF | TGTGCCAGCAGCTTTGCTCTGGGGACAGGCCCTTCCTACGAGCAGTACTTC
TRBJ2-7 | . | 13 | . | TRBV10-3 | CAITSGVGYEQYF | TGTGCCATCACCTCGGGGGTGGGCTACGAGCAGTACTTC
TRBJ1-1 | . | 14 | TRBD1 | TRBV7-6 | CASSLGQGNTEAFF | TGTGCCAGCAGCCTAGGACAGGGGAATACTGAAGCTTTCTTT
TRBJ2-7 | . | 14 | . | TRBV2 | CASSELRRDYEQYF | TGTGCCAGCAGTGAGTTAAGGAGGGACTACGAGCAGTACTTC
TRBJ1-4 | few | 14 | . | TRBV5-1 | CASSLAGAGEKLFF | TGCGCCAGCAGCTTGGCAGGGGCAGGTGAAAAACTGTTTTTT
TRBJ2-7 | . | 15 | . | TRBV28 | CASSQKWAGAKEQYF | TGTGCCAGCAGCCAAAAGTGGGCAGGGGCTAAAGAGCAGTACTTC
TRBJ1-1 | . | 15 | TRBD1 | TRBV11-2 | CASSFQGVMNTEAFF | TGTGCCAGCAGCTTCCAGGGGGTGATGAACACTGAAGCTTTCTTT
TRBJ2-5 | . | 15 | . | TRBV5-1 | CASSLVRGMGETQYF | TGCGCCAGCAGCTTGGTCAGGGGCATGGGTGAGACCCAGTACTTC
TRBJ2-7 | . | 15 | TRBD1 | TRBV7-9 | CASSQGTGKTYEQYF | TGTGCCAGCAGCCAAGGGACAGGGAAAACCTACGAGCAGTACTTC
TRBJ2-7 | . | 16 | TRBD1 | TRBV6-1 | CASSARPGQASGEQYF | TGTGCCAGCAGTGCAAGGCCGGGACAGGCCAGTGGGGAGCAGTACTTC
TRBJ1-5 | . | 12 | . | TRBV29-1 | CSVEVEGQPQHF | TGCAGCGTTGAGGTCGAGGGCCAGCCCCAGCATTTT
TRBJ1-2 | . | 13 | . | TRBV6-5 | CASSDRGAGGYTF | TGTGCCAGCAGTGACCGGGGGGCAGGTGGCTACACCTTC
TRBJ2-5 | . | 16 | TRBD2 | TRBV19 | CASSIAYSGGEETQYF | TGTGCCAGTAGTATAGCGTATAGCGGGGGCGAAGAGACCCAGTACTTC
TRBJ2-5 | . | 9 | . | TRBV5-4 | CASSFGQYF | TGTGCCAGCAGCTTCGGGCAGTACTTC